This entry features one TCR beta chain sequence. Germline values: CDR1 ENHRY, CDR2 SYGVKD. This CDR3 region has 12 residues. V was shortened by 5 bases and J by 3 bases, with 7 bases between the two germline ends. This specimen belongs to a study of blood T cell repertoires in COVID-19. Donors were grouped by their self-reported clinical history. Repertoires were generated with immunoSEQ multiplex PCR, while TCRdb's copy carries only in-frame clones and drops some. The sample lists some 200,000 clones, 88% occurring once. V usage is TRBV10-3 and J usage is TRBJ1-1, with a weak D call TRBD1 (5 bases). Sequencing was carried out using PBMCs or T cells enriched from blood (not recorded which). This sequence originates from a woman in her 30s who had recovered from COVID-19. In DNA, the CDR3 is TGTGCCATCAGTTCGACAGACACTGAAGCTTTCTTT. Residues: CAISSTDTEAFF.